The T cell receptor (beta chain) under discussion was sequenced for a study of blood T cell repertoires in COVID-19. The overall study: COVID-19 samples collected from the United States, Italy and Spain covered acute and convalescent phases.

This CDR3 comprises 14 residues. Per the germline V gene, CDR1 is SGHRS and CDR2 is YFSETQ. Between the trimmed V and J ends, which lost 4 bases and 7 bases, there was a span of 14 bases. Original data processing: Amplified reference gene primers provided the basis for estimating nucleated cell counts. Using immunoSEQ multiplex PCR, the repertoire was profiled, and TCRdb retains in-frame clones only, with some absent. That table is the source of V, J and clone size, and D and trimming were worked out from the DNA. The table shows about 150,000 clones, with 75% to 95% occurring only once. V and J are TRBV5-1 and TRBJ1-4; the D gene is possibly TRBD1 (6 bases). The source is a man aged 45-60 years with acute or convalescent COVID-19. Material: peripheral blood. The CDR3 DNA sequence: TGCGCCAGCAGCACGGGGGGCAGGGGTGAAAAACTGTTTTTT. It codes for CASSTGGRGEKLFF.